The 27 T cell receptor beta chains below were found in one sample sequenced in a study of cytomegalovirus exposure and HLA in healthy donors. Use of 60 Vbeta and 13 Jbeta primers characterized the PCR. Some clones are missing from TCRdb's copy, which holds only in-frame ones; the method was immunoSEQ multiplex PCR. The sample's table shows just over 80,000 clones. Sequences were obtained from PBMCs. The receptors originated from a woman in her twenties or thirties in good health and CMV-seronegative.

This chain joins TRBV4-2 and TRBJ2-7, with 7 bases fitting TRBD2. The trim removed 1 base at V and 1 base at J, leaving 10 bases unmatched. The CDR3 totals 17 residues. CDR1 is LGHNA, CDR2 YNFKEQ, per germline. The CDR3 reads CASSQVPAGILSYEQYF. The CDR3 DNA is TGTGCCAGCAGCCAAGTTCCAGCGGGGATTCTTTCCTACGAGCAGTACTTC.

This chain links TRBV18 with TRBJ2-7; unclear D gene. Trimming cost V 6 bases and J 2 bases, with 14 bases left between them. Germline V CDR1 and CDR2: KGHSH, LQKENI. The CDR3 sequence is 14 residues long. Here the CDR3 DNA reads TGTGCCAGCTCCTTAGAGGCGAACGCCTACGAGCAGTACTTC. Translating it yields CASSLEANAYEQYF.

This rearrangement joins TRBV7-2 to TRBJ1-2, with a possible D match to TRBD1 (5 bases). CDR1 and CDR2 (germline): SGHTA, FQGNSA. V was clipped by 5 bases and J by 4 bases, with 17 bases between them. The CDR3 has 15 amino acids. The CDR3 here is CASSPRETALYGYTF. The CDR3 nucleotides are TGTGCCAGCAGCCCACGGGAGACAGCGCTCTATGGCTACACCTTC.

The V call is TRBV6-6, the J call TRBJ2-7, with 9 bases aligning to TRBD1. V gave up 5 bases and J gave up 4 bases; unmatched junction bases: 3. This CDR3 is built from 13 residues. Germline-derived CDR1 and CDR2 are MNHNY and SVGAGI (reference sequence). In DNA, the CDR3 is TGTGCCAGCAGTCTGGACAGGGGTTACGAGCAGTACTTC. Translated, it gives CASSLDRGYEQYF.

The rearrangement links TRBV9 to TRBJ2-2; 10 bases fit TRBD2. Germline-derived CDR1 and CDR2 are SGDLS and YYNGEE. The CDR3 extends over 17 amino acids. Losses at the gene ends were 2 bases for V and 6 bases for J; bases not matched to a gene: 10. As DNA, the CDR3 is TGTGCCAGCAGCGTCCTTTCCGGGACTAGCGCTGCCGGGGAGCTGTTTTTT. This translates into CASSVLSGTSAAGELFF.

This chain links TRBV7-8 with TRBJ1-2; 9 bases line up with TRBD1. Looked up from germline, CDR1 is SGHVS and CDR2 is FQNEAQ. J was trimmed by 5 bases and V by 1 base; bases with no gene match: 5. The CDR3 runs 15 residues. Here the CDR3 DNA reads TGTGCCAGCAGCTTAGAAGGGACAGGGCTATATGGCTACACCTTC. Its protein is CASSLEGTGLYGYTF. The full variable domain, with the rest looked up from reference TRBV7-8 and TRBJ1-2, is GAGVSQSPRYKVAKRGQDVALRCDPISGHVSLFWYQQALGQGPEFLTYFQNEAQLDKSGLPSDRFFAERPEGSVSTLKIQRTQQEDSAVYLCASSLEGTGLYGYTFGSGTRLTVV.

The chain combines TRBV5-8 with TRBJ1-2; a possible D gene is TRBD1 (5 bases). The V and J ends lost 0 bases and 1 base respectively, with 7 bases between them. This CDR3 spans 14 amino acids. Germline V gene lookup returns CDR1 SGHTS and CDR2 YDEGEE. The CDR3 region is CASSLGQINYGYTF. The CDR3 bases are TGTGCCAGCAGCTTGGGACAGATTAACTATGGCTACACCTTC.

The V call is TRBV29-1, the J call TRBJ2-7, with TRBD2 identical over 12 bases. Per the germline V gene, CDR1 is SQVTM and CDR2 is ANQGSEA. The junction had 12 bases not matched to a gene; V was cut back by 6 bases and J by 3 bases. The CDR3 spans 16 residues. DNA for the CDR3: TGCAGCGTCAGAACCTTAACTAGCGGGGGGTTCTACGAGCAGTACTTC. This sequence encodes CSVRTLTSGGFYEQYF.

J is TRBJ1-1 and V is TRBV18; TRBD1 matches 8 bases. CDR3 size: 15 residues. J lost 1 base, V lost 3 bases, and 4 bases had no gene match. CDR1 is KGHSH, CDR2 LQKENI, per germline. This CDR3 reads CASSPRTGPNTEAFF. DNA for the CDR3: TGTGCCAGCTCACCTAGGACAGGGCCGAACACTGAAGCTTTCTTT.

The chain uses TRBV19 and TRBJ1-4; D is ambiguous. V was shortened by 6 bases and J by 5 bases, with 13 bases between the two germline ends. Per germline, CDR1 LNHDA and CDR2 SQIVND (reference sequence). This CDR3 has 14 residues. The CDR3 DNA reads as TGTGCCAGTAGGGTGGACTTGGGGAATGAAAAACTGTTTTTT. Protein: CASRVDLGNEKLFF.

The chain couples TRBV5-1 to TRBJ1-1; no definite D call. Between the trimmed V and J ends, which lost 6 bases and 2 bases, there was a span of 11 bases. The CDR3 has 13 residues. CDR1 and CDR2 from the germline V gene are SGHRS and YFSETQ. CDR3 protein: CASKAGTNTEAFF. In nucleotides, the CDR3 is TGCGCCAGCAAGGCGGGAACAAACACTGAAGCTTTCTTT.

V usage is TRBV29-1 and J usage is TRBJ2-5, with D maybe TRBD2 (7 bases). The CDR3 covers 14 residues. In germline, CDR1 is SQVTM, CDR2 ANQGSEA. The V gene lost 7 bases and the J gene lost 1 base, with 16 bases spanning the gap. The CDR3 sequence is CSARGGAAQETQYF. DNA of the CDR3: TGCAGCGCCCGAGGGGGGGCAGCCCAAGAGACCCAGTACTTC.

The CDR3 reads CASSSDRFDQPQHF. The CDR3 DNA reads TGTGCCAGCAGCTCCGACAGGTTCGACCAGCCCCAGCATTTT. The rearrangement links TRBV7-8 to TRBJ1-5, with D possibly matching TRBD1 (6 bases). Germline CDR1 and CDR2: SGHVS and FQNEAQ. The CDR3 is 14 amino acids. V dropped 4 bases and J dropped 7 bases, with 14 bases sitting between them. Full variable domain (outside the CDR3, taken from reference TRBV7-8 and TRBJ1-5): GAGVSQSPRYKVAKRGQDVALRCDPISGHVSLFWYQQALGQGPEFLTYFQNEAQLDKSGLPSDRFFAERPEGSVSTLKIQRTQQEDSAVYLCASSSDRFDQPQHFGDGTRLSIL.

The chain joins TRBV4-1 to TRBJ2-3, with D uncertain. Germline V gene sequence: CDR1 MGHRA, CDR2 YSYEKL. V lost 4 bases to trimming and J lost 2 bases, with 13 bases between them. The CDR3 has 15 residues. The CDR3: CASSPTRINTDTQYF. DNA of the CDR3: TGCGCCAGCAGCCCGACCAGGATCAACACAGATACGCAGTATTTT.

The chain is built from TRBV5-1 and TRBJ2-5, with 8 bases lining up with TRBD1. After removal of 3 bases from V and 5 bases from J, the junction contained 9 bases not matched to a gene. Germline lookup yields CDR1 SGHRS and CDR2 YFSETQ. CDR3 length: 15 residues. CDR3 sequence (DNA): TGCGCCAGCAGCTCGGGTGGACAGGGAGGCGAGACCCAGTACTTC. Protein sequence: CASSSGGQGGETQYF.

This rearrangement joins TRBV19 to TRBJ2-6, with D uncertain. Trimming removed 7 bases from V and 0 bases from J, with 10 bases in between. Germline V CDR1 and CDR2: LNHDA, SQIVND (reference sequence). This CDR3 has 15 residues. CDR3 protein: CASIDGGSGANVLTF. In DNA form, the CDR3 reads TGTGCCAGTATCGACGGCGGCTCTGGGGCCAACGTCCTGACTTTC.

This chain joins TRBV6-1 and TRBJ1-2, with TRBD1 matching 9 bases. With 7 bases clipped from V and 4 bases from J, the junction kept 7 bases outside the gene matches. This CDR3 is 14 amino acids long. Germline CDR1 reads MNHNS; CDR2 reads SASEGT. The CDR3 region has the DNA TGTGCCAGCACTGAGGGACAGGGACTCTATGGCTACACCTTC. It codes for CASTEGQGLYGYTF.

This chain links TRBV19 with TRBJ1-5, with D possibly TRBD1 on 6 matching bases. The V and J ends lost 7 bases and 5 bases respectively, with 15 bases between them. From germline, CDR1 is LNHDA and CDR2 SQIVND (reference sequence). This CDR3 has 14 residues. The CDR3 nucleotides read TGTGCCAGTAACCCCACAGGGCGGGATCAGCCCCAGCATTTT. This codes for CASNPTGRDQPQHF.

The rearrangement joins TRBV13 to TRBJ2-2; perhaps TRBD2 as D (5 bases). The CDR3 covers 13 residues. V was shortened by 4 bases and J by 6 bases, with 9 bases between the two germline ends. Germline V lookup: CDR1 PRHDT, CDR2 FYEKMQ (reference sequence). CDR3 protein: CASSYTSAGELFF. DNA of the CDR3: TGTGCCAGCAGCTACACTAGTGCCGGGGAGCTGTTTTTT. Filled out from reference TRBV13 and TRBJ2-2, the complete variable domain reads AAGVIQSPRHLIKEKRETATLKCYPIPRHDTVYWYQQGPGQDPQFLISFYEKMQSDKGSIPDRFSAQQFSDYHSELNMSSLELGDSALYFCASSYTSAGELFFGEGSRLTVL.

This sequence joins TRBV19 and TRBJ2-7; 8 positions match TRBD2. CDR1 is LNHDA, CDR2 SQIVND, per germline (reference sequence). J was trimmed by 8 bases and V by 3 bases; bases with no gene match: 6. The CDR3 length is 13 residues. CDR3 in DNA: TGTGCCAGTAGTATGGGTAGCGGGGTTAAGCAGTACTTC. Translation gives CASSMGSGVKQYF.

The gene calls are TRBV25-1 and TRBJ1-1, with 7 bases fitting TRBD1. Germline CDR1 MGHDK, CDR2 SYGVNS. The ends lost 8 bases at V and 3 bases at J; junction bases unmatched: 6. The CDR3 has 13 residues. The CDR3 region has the DNA TGTGCCAGCGCAAGGACAGGAGACACTGAAGCTTTCTTT. Residues: CASARTGDTEAFF.

Here the CDR3 DNA reads TGTGCCAGCAGCCCGACTAGCGGGGGTACAGATGAGCAGTTCTTC. It is translated as CASSPTSGGTDEQFF. The chain recombines TRBV5-4 with TRBJ2-1; the match to TRBD2 covers 12 bases. The V gene's germline CDR1 is SGHNT and CDR2 YYREEE (reference sequence). V shed 4 bases and J 8 bases; nucleotides not matched to a gene: 7. The CDR3 consists of 15 residues.

J is TRBJ2-7 and V is TRBV6-1; no firm D call. CDR1 and CDR2 from the germline V gene are MNHNS and SASEGT. Trimming removed 5 bases at V and 1 base at J, with 6 bases between. The CDR3 runs 12 residues. The CDR3 region is CASSILSYEQYF. CDR3 nucleotide sequence: TGTGCCAGCAGTATACTGTCCTACGAGCAGTACTTC.

This chain joins TRBV7-2 and TRBJ1-4; no clear D. Germline CDR1 and CDR2: SGHTA and FQGNSA. V lost 4 bases and J 7 bases, leaving 19 bases between the germline ends. This CDR3 has 16 residues. The CDR3, as DNA: TGTGCCAGCAGCTCTTTTCCGGGAGCGAAAGGTGAAAAACTGTTTTTT. This codes for CASSSFPGAKGEKLFF. Combining the CDR3 with reference TRBV7-2 and TRBJ1-4 gives the whole variable domain GAGVSQSPSNKVTEKGKDVELRCDPISGHTALYWYRQSLGQGLEFLIYFQGNSAPDKSGLPSDRFSAERTGGSVSTLTIQRTQQEDSAVYLCASSSFPGAKGEKLFFGSGTQLSVL.

This chain connects TRBV6-1 to TRBJ2-5; 10 bases map to TRBD2. After removal of 0 bases from V and 2 bases from J, the junction contained 6 bases not matched to a gene. The length of the CDR3 is 17 residues. Germline lookup yields CDR1 MNHNS and CDR2 SASEGT. DNA of the CDR3: TGTGCCAGCAGTGAAGCGAAGGGACTAGCGCGGCAAGAGACCCAGTACTTC. This translates into CASSEAKGLARQETQYF.

The rearrangement joins TRBV4-1 to TRBJ2-7; the D gene is possibly TRBD2 (5 bases). Germline V gene lookup returns CDR1 MGHRA and CDR2 YSYEKL. V lost 1 base to trimming and J lost 4 bases, with 14 bases between them. This CDR3 region has 15 residues. The DNA for the CDR3 is TGCGCCAGCAGCCAAGGGGCCAGCGGTATATACGAGCAGTACTTC. Its translation is CASSQGASGIYEQYF.

This chain connects TRBV30 to TRBJ1-4, with D unclear. The CDR3 extends over 14 amino acids. Germline CDR1 GTSNPN, CDR2 SVGIG (reference sequence). With 1 base removed from V and 8 bases from J, the gap between germline ends came to 14 bases. The CDR3 sequence: CAWSGAGSGEKLFF. CDR3 sequence (DNA): TGTGCCTGGAGTGGAGCGGGGAGCGGCGAAAAACTGTTTTTT.